Included here is one TCR beta chain sequence, with context. Its recognized antigen is unknown. This may be a read error, as it is one base from a much larger clone. The entry originates in a study of T cells in Graves' hyperthyroidism and ophthalmopathy (dated by TCRdb to the late 2010s). Some background on the complete study: Peripheral blood samples were taken at initial diagnosis, before any treatment was given. In addition, the study compared T-cell repertoires in thyroid tissue and in blood from roughly 6 Graves' hyperthyroidism patients. A discovery cohort of approximately 97 patients, roughly 45 with Graves' ophthalmopathy and approximately 55 with stable Graves' hyperthyroidism, was used to find distinguishing TCR V-J signatures. TCR Vbeta CDR3 sequencing of 120 to 150 peripheral blood samples (around 45 ophthalmopathy, about 80 hyperthyroidism and roughly 17 progressor patients) is reported in the paper. After sampling, hyperthyroidism patients received methimazole starting at 30 mg daily, and ophthalmopathy patients received high-dose intravenous methylprednisolone. The roughly 90 discovery patients were divided at random into training and test sets in a 7:3 ratio. Prospective prediction of ophthalmopathy was tested in an independent validation cohort consisting of roughly 19 hyperthyroidism patients and more than 15 patients who later progressed to ophthalmopathy. The paper's findings and limits, for the study overall: Sample size was not statistically predetermined, and blinding of investigators to group allocation was not performed. Ophthalmopathy was separated from stable hyperthyroidism by a 13 V-J signature model, with around 88% sensitivity and approximately 81% specificity obtained in cross-validation and 80%/75% obtained in testing. Most expanded thyroid clonotypes (frequency above 0.001) were also detected in blood, suggesting blood repertoires may reflect thyroid immune responses. In validation, progression to ophthalmopathy was predicted by the model with 70.59% sensitivity and just over 72% specificity, a median of about 6.4 months before onset.

The TCR beta CDR3 regions were amplified from the RNA transcripts. The first round of RT-PCR for the TCR CDR3 was performed with the HTBI primer set and the Qiagen OneStep RT-PCR kit. Libraries were constructed in a second round of multiplex PCR, after which size selection and purification were carried out. Libraries were sequenced paired-end with 100 bp reads on an Illumina HiSeq2000. The original pipeline was this. SOAPnuke was used to process the raw data, throwing out any read that contained adapters or uncalled bases, had a mean Phred below 15, or lacked an exact constant-primer or identifier match. High-quality paired reads were merged using COPE v1.2.5, and each unique nucleotide sequence was defined as a clonotype. Clonotypes were aligned to IMGT TRBV, TRBD and TRBJ reference segments using MiTCR v1.1. Analysis was restricted to V-J combinations with a frequency above 0.0001, which covered roughly 99% of repertoires. A TCS score was defined as the ratio of F50 (clonal expansion) to E x V (chaos), with BLOSUM62-based TCRdist applied between CDR3 peptides within each V-J. Welch's t-statistics and random forest reduced some 510 V-J features to 13, which were used in a naive Bayes classifier (R e1071). Thyroid-blood repertoire similarity was quantified with the Morisita-Horn index. The public reads were run again by TCRdb, first through fastp at Q25 and then through MiXCR, and only productive beta chains were kept. Each CDR3 protein gets just one entry, which takes the most common genes and DNA from the rows behind it. The V and J calls here are based on TCRdb, not the publication. Present in this sample are some 800,000 distinct CDR3 sequences, over 35% of which were seen just once. Together, the top ten hold 7.5% to 9.5% of the sample.

Stable Graves' hyperthyroidism was defined as the absence of progression to ophthalmopathy over 18 months of follow-up. The hyperthyroidism patients were between 18 and 65 years old and newly diagnosed, with a disease duration of less than 2 months. Any patient with an uncontrolled infection, another autoimmune disease, pregnancy or lactation was excluded. Diagnoses were based on clinical symptoms, serum thyroxine and TRAb, thyroid ultrasound and orbital computed tomography. PBMCs were isolated from 10 ml of fresh peripheral blood by Ficoll-Paque density gradient centrifugation. Trizol reagent was used to extract total RNA, and RNA quality was then checked on an Agilent 2100 Bioanalyzer. CDR1 is given as SNHLY and CDR2 as FYNNEI, both from the germline V gene. Measured from the cysteine to the phenylalanine, the CDR3 is 14 residues long. Of the read, only the CDR3 DNA is kept; its 42 bases are in frame from base 1. V is cut back by 4 bases and J by 6 bases, with 4 bases in the junction unmatched.

The chain is encoded by TRBV2 joined to TRBJ2-7; 12 central nucleotides agree with TRBD2. The receptor's source is a man younger than 30 with Graves' hyperthyroidism. The sample consisted of blood. In nucleotide form, the sequence is TGTGCCAGCAGTGGACTAGCGGGAGTAGGCGAGCAGTACTTC. Its translation is CASSGLAGVGEQYF.